The entry that follows covers one T cell receptor (beta chain) sequence. The record originates from a study of T cell changes during pregnancy in multiple sclerosis. Clones were sequenced by immunoSEQ multiplex PCR, and TCRdb holds only the in-frame ones, with some missing. The sample has some 80,000 clones, about 94% seen once. Germline V gene lookup returns CDR1 KGHSH and CDR2 LQKENI. Trimming took 3 bases from V and 1 from J; bases not matched to a gene: 4. The CDR3 totals 16 residues. This chain connects TRBV18 to TRBJ2-3; 10 positions match TRBD2. This material consisted of CD4+ T cells from peripheral blood mononuclear cells, taken after pregnancy. This sequence was found in a female donor with multiple sclerosis, enrolled in a pregnancy study. The CDR3 region has the DNA TGTGCCAGCTCACCTACGCTAGCGGGAGGCACAGATACGCAGTATTTT. Amino acids: CASSPTLAGGTDTQYF.